One T cell receptor beta chain is described in this entry. This entry is derived from a study of T cell responses to AZD1222 COVID-19 vaccine. Sequenced by immunoSEQ multiplex PCR; TCRdb stores in-frame clones only, minus some. Among tens of thousands of clones listed, 80% were seen once. The CDR3 length is 15 residues. The V end lost 4 bases, the J end lost 2 bases, and 14 bases lay between the germline ends. Germline V gene lookup returns CDR1 ENHRY and CDR2 SYGVKD. This material consisted of peripheral blood, taken on day 0 of AZD1222 vaccination. The clonotype was recovered from an adult in good health. The rearrangement joins TRBV10-3 to TRBJ1-1, with D possibly TRBD1 on 5 matching bases. The CDR3 DNA follows: TGTGCCATCAGTGCTTCCGGGGGTCATAACACTGAAGCTTTCTTT. Protein sequence: CAISASGGHNTEAFF.